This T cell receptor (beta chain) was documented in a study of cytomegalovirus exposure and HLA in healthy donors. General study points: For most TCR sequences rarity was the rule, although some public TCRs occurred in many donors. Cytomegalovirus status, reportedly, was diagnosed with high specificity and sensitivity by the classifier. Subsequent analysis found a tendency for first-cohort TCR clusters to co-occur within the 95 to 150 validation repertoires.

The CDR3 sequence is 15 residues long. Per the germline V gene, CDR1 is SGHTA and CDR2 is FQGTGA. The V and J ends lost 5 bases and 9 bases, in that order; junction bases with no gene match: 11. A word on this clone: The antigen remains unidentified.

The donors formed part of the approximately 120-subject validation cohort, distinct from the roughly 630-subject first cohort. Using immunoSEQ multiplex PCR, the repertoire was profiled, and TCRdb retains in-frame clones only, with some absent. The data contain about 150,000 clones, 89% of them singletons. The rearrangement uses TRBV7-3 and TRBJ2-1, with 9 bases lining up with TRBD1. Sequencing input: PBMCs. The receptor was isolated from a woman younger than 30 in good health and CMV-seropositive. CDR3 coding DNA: TGTGCCAGCAGCCCTAAGACAGGGGGAATAGGTGAGCAGTTCTTC. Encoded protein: CASSPKTGGIGEQFF.